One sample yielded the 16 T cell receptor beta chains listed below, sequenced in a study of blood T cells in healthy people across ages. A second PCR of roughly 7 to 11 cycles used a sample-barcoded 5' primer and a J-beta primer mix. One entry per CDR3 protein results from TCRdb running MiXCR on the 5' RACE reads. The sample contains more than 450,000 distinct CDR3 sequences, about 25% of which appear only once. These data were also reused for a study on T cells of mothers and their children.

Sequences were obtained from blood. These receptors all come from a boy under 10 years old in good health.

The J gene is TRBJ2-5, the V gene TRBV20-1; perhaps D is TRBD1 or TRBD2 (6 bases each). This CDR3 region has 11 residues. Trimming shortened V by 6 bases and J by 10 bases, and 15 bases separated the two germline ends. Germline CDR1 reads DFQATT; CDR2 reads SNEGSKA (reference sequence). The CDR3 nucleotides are TGCAGTGCCGACCGGGGGCCCTTCCAGTACTTC. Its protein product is CSADRGPFQYF.

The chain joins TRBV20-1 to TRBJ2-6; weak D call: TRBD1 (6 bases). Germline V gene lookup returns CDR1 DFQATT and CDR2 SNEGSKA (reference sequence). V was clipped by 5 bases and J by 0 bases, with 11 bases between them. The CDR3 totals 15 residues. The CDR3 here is CSARTGNSGANVLTF. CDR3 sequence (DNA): TGCAGTGCTCGCACAGGGAACTCTGGGGCCAACGTCCTGACTTTC.

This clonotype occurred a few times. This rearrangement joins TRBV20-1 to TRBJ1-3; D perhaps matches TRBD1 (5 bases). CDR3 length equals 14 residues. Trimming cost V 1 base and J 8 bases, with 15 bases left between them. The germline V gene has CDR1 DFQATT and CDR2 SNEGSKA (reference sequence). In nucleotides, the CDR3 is TGCAGTGCTAGAGGCACGTACGGGGGTGACACCATATATTTT. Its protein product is CSARGTYGGDTIYF.

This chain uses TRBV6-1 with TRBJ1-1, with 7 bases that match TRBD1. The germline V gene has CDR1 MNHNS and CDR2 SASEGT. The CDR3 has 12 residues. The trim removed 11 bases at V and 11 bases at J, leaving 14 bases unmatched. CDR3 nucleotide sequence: TGTGCCGGACAAGACAGGGTGGCGGGGGCTTTCTTT. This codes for CAGQDRVAGAFF.

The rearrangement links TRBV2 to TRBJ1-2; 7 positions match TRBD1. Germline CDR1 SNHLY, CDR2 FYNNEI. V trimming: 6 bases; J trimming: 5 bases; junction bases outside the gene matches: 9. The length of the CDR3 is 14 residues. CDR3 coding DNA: TGTGCCAGCAGCCTAGCGCCGGGACAGTATGGCTACACCTTC. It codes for CASSLAPGQYGYTF. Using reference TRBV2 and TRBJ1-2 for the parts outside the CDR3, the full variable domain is EPEVTQTPSHQVTQMGQEVILRCVPISNHLYFYWYRQILGQKVEFLVSFYNNEISEKSEIFDDQFSVERPDGSNFTLKIRSTKLEDSAMYFCASSLAPGQYGYTFGSGTRLTVV.

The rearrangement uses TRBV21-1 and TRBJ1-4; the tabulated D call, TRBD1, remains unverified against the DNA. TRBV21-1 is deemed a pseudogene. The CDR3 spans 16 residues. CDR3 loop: CASGKVDRGRSEKLFF. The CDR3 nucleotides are TGTGCCAGTGGTAAAGTAGACAGGGGCAGAAGTGAAAAACTGTTTTTT.

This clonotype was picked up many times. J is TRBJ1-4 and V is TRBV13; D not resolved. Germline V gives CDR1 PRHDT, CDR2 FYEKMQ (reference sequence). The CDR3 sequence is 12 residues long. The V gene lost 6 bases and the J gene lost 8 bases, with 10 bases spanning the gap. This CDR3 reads CASREANEKLFF. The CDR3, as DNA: TGTGCCAGCAGGGAGGCAAACGAAAAACTGTTTTTT.

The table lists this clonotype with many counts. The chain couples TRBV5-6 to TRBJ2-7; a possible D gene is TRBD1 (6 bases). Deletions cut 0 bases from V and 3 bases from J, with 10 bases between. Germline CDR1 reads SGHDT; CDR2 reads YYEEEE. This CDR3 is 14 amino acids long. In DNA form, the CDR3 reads TGTGCCAGCAGCTTGGGAGTAGGGGGCTACGAGCAGTACTTC. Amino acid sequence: CASSLGVGGYEQYF.

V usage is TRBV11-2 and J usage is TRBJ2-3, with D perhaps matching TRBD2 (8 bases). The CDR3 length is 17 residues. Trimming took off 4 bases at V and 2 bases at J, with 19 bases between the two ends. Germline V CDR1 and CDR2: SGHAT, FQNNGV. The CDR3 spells CASSSGRVTGSTDTQYF. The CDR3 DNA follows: TGTGCCAGCAGCTCCGGGAGGGTGACAGGGTCCACAGATACGCAGTATTTT.

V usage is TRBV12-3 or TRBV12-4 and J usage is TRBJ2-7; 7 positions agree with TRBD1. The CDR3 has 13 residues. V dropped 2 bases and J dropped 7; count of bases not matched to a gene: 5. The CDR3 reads CASSLTPTGEQYF. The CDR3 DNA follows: TGTGCCAGCAGTTTAACCCCGACAGGGGAGCAGTACTTC.

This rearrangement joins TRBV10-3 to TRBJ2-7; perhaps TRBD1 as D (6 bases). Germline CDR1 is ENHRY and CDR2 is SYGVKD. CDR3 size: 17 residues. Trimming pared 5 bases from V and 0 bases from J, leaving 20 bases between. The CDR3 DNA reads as TGTGCCATCAGTCTGGACAGAGACCCTCTAAGCTCCTACGAGCAGTACTTC. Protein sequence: CAISLDRDPLSSYEQYF.

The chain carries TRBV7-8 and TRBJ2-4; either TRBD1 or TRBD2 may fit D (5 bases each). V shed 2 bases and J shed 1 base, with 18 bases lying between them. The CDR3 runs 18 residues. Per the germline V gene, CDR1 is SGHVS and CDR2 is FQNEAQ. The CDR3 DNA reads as TGTGCCAGCAGCTTACCGAGGGACGTTGGGAATGCCAAAAACATTCAGTACTTC. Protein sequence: CASSLPRDVGNAKNIQYF.

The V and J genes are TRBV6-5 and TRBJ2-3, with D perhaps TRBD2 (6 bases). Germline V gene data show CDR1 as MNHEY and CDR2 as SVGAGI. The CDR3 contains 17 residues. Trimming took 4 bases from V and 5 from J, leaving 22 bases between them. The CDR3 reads CASSLGAGTPGRDTQYF. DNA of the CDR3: TGTGCCAGCAGTTTGGGTGCCGGGACTCCCGGGAGAGATACGCAGTATTTT.

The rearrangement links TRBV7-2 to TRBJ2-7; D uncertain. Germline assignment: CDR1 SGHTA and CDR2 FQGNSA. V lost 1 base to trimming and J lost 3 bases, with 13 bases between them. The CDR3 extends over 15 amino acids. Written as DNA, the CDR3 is TGTGCCAGCAGCTTAGTTGCACAGATAAACTACGAGCAGTACTTC. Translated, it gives CASSLVAQINYEQYF.

The chain's CDR3 is CASSPRDNTGELFF. The DNA of the CDR3 is TGTGCCAGCAGCCCCCGGGATAACACCGGGGAGCTGTTTTTT. This chain links TRBV3-1 with TRBJ2-2, with D possibly matching TRBD2 (5 bases). V shed 4 bases and J shed 2 bases, with 8 bases lying between them. The germline V gene has CDR1 LGHDT and CDR2 YNNKEL (reference sequence). CDR3 length: 14 amino acids. The variable domain in full, completed from reference TRBV3-1 and TRBJ2-2, reads DTAVSQTPKYLVTQMGNDKSIKCEQNLGHDTMYWYKQDSKKFLKIMFSYNNKELIINETVPNRFSPKSPDKAHLNLHINSLELGDSAVYFCASSPRDNTGELFFGEGSRLTVL.

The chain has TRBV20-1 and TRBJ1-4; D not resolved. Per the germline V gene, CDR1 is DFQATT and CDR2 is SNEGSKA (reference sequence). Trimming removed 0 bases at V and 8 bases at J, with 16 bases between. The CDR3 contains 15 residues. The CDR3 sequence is CSARDLEPVVEKLFF. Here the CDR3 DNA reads TGCAGTGCTAGAGACCTAGAACCAGTAGTGGAAAAACTGTTTTTT.